Listed below are T cell receptor beta chains from one sample, sequenced in a study of technical replicates of blood from four donors. This table comes from immunoSEQ multiplex PCR, and its TCRdb copy is limited to in-frame clones, with some not included. The data hold roughly 50,000 clones, with just over 90% observed a single time. Sequenced material: PBMCs. These receptors all come from a human donor in good health. Some clones in this sample may be carry-over from other donors' samples. The CDR3 runs from the conserved cysteine through the conserved F or W. Fields, in order: CDR3 protein, CDR3 DNA, J gene, clone size, D gene, V gene. The D gene is left open where the match is weak. The size entry is marked missing in some rows and otherwise reads once, few, many or a size class.

cdr3_aa: CASSPYLGARGDTQYF
cdr3_nt: TGTGCCAGCAGCCCATACCTTGGGGCCCGAGGAGATACGCAGTATTTT
j_call: TRBJ2-3
clone_size: once
d_call: -
v_call: TRBV11-2

cdr3_aa: CASSERGSRSEAFF
cdr3_nt: TGTGCCAGCAGTGAACGGGGAAGCAGATCTGAAGCTTTCTTT
j_call: TRBJ1-1
clone_size: -
d_call: -
v_call: TRBV25-1

cdr3_aa: CASSLGLAGRGETQYF
cdr3_nt: TGCGCCAGCAGCTTGGGGTTAGCGGGACGAGGAGAGACCCAGTACTTC
j_call: TRBJ2-5
clone_size: -
d_call: TRBD2
v_call: TRBV5-1

cdr3_aa: CASSQIPDSSYNSPLHF
cdr3_nt: TGCGCCAGCAGCCAAATCCCGGACAGCTCCTATAATTCACCCCTCCACTTT
j_call: TRBJ1-6
clone_size: -
d_call: -
v_call: TRBV4-1

cdr3_aa: CAWRPGGAANEKLFF
cdr3_nt: TGTGCCTGGAGGCCCGGTGGGGCGGCTAATGAAAAACTGTTTTTT
j_call: TRBJ1-4
clone_size: -
d_call: -
v_call: TRBV30

cdr3_aa: CASSISLGGFNQPQHF
cdr3_nt: TGTGCCAGTAGTATATCACTAGGAGGGTTCAATCAGCCCCAGCATTTT
j_call: TRBJ1-5
clone_size: -
d_call: -
v_call: TRBV19

cdr3_aa: CASSPRVVEKLFF
cdr3_nt: TGTGCCAGCAGCCCCAGGGTGGTTGAAAAACTGTTTTTT
j_call: TRBJ1-4
clone_size: few
d_call: -
v_call: TRBV7-8

cdr3_aa: CASSLSGGDQPQHF
cdr3_nt: TGTGCCAGCAGCTTATCGGGGGGGGATCAGCCCCAGCATTTT
j_call: TRBJ1-5
clone_size: -
d_call: -
v_call: TRBV7-9

cdr3_aa: CASSQESTTNTGELFF
cdr3_nt: TGCGCCAGCAGCCAAGAGTCCACTACGAACACCGGGGAGCTGTTTTTT
j_call: TRBJ2-2
clone_size: once
d_call: -
v_call: TRBV4-3

cdr3_aa: CARSFSGNSSYEQYF
cdr3_nt: TGTGCCAGAAGCTTTTCAGGGAATAGCTCCTACGAGCAGTACTTC
j_call: TRBJ2-7
clone_size: -
d_call: -
v_call: TRBV5-3